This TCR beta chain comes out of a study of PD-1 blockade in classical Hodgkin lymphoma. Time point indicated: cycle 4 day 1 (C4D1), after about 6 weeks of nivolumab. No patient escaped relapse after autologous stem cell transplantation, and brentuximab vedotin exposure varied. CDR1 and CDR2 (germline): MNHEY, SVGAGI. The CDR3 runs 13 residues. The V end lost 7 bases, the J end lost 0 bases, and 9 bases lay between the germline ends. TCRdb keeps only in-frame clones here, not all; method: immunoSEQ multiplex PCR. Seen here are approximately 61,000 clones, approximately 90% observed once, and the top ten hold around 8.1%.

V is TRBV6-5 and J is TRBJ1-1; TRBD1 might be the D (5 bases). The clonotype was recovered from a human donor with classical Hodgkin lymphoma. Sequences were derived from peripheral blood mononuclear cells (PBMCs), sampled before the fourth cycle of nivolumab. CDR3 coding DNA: TGTGCCAGCAAGGCAGGGATGAACACTGAAGCTTTCTTT. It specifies CASKAGMNTEAFF.